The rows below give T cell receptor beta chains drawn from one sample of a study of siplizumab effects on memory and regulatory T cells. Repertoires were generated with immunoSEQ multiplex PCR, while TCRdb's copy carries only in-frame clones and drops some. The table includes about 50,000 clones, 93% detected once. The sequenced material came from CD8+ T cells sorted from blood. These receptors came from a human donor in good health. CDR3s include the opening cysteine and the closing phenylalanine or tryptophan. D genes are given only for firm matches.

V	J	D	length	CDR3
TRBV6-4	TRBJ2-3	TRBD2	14	CASSDGRETDTQYF
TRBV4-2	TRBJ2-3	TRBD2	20	CASSQDVWLAGGEGRDTQYF
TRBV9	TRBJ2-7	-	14	CASSVGGRFYEQYF
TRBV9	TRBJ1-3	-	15	CASSATGEDGNTIYF
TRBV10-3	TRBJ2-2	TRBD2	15	CAISPSGSGSGELFF
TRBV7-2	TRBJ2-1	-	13	CASSVTPNLEQFF
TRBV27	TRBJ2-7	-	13	CASSLGLSYEQYF
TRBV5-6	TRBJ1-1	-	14	CASSLTETHTEAFF
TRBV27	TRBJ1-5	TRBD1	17	CASSPDPGQGAKQPQHF
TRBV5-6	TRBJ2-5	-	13	CASSWTPQETQYF
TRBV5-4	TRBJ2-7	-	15	CASSLFGGATYEQYF
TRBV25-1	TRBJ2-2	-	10	CASSNGELFF
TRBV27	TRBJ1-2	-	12	CASSPAGYGYTF
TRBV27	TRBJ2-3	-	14	CASRTGLRADTQYF
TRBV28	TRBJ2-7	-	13	CASSTGTRPEQYF
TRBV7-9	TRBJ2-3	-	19	CASRPAIGGMGAGTDTQYF
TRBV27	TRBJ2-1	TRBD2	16	CASRDSTSGYYNEQFF
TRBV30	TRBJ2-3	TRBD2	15	CAWSLAGGAGDTQYF
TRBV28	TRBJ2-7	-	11	CASKGSNEQYF
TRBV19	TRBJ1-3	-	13	CASSWGATDTIYF
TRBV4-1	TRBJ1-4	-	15	CASSHEPATNEKLFF
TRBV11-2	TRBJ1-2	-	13	CASSPRNYYGYTF
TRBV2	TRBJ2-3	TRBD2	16	CASSEVGGSRTDTQYF
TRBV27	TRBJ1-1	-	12	CASSLLKGEAFF
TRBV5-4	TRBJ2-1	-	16	CASRPTMGASHYEQFF